Detailed here is one TCR beta chain. These data originate in a study of blood T cell repertoires in COVID-19. About the study: Donors in the United States, Italy and Spain gave samples during acute or convalescent COVID-19.

Per germline, CDR1 WSHSY and CDR2 SAAADI. The CDR3 is 13 amino acids. With 3 bases clipped from V and 11 bases from J, the junction kept 6 bases outside the gene matches. The repertoire was sequenced with immunoSEQ multiplex PCR; TCRdb's copy has only in-frame clones and lacks some. The table records around 120,000 clones, around 85% of them present only once. The source is a man aged 50 to 59 with acute or convalescent COVID-19. J is TRBJ1-1 and V is TRBV10-2; TRBD1 matches 10 bases. The specimen sequenced was peripheral blood. CDR3 nucleotide sequence: TGCGCCAGCAGTGATGGGACAGGGGTTGGTGCTTTCTTT. Encoded protein: CASSDGTGVGAFF.